Given below is one T cell receptor (beta chain) in context. The data were taken from a study of blood T cell repertoires in COVID-19. On the study more broadly: Acute-phase and convalescent COVID-19 samples originated in the United States, Italy and Spain. T cells, B-cell-depleted T cells, or PBMCs supplied cDNA or gDNA.

In the original analysis: Using reference gene primer amplification, nucleated cell counts were estimated. The table came from immunoSEQ multiplex PCR; TCRdb's copy has only in-frame clones and leaves some out. D and trimming come from the DNA, and the V and J calls and clone size come from that table. The sample yields about 95,000 clones, 70% to 85% seen once. Per the germline V gene, CDR1 is KGHSH and CDR2 is LQKENI. The CDR3 is made up of 17 amino acids. The V and J ends lost 4 bases and 4 bases, in that order; junction bases with no gene match: 13. The sequenced sample was peripheral blood. This TCR derives from a human donor in a cohort sampled during active COVID-19. The V and J genes are TRBV18 and TRBJ2-7; 10 nucleotides align to TRBD1. The CDR3 nucleotides are TGTGCCAGCTCACAACTTCCCCCGACAGGGGGCGAATACGAGCAGTACTTC. Its protein is CASSQLPPTGGEYEQYF. The variable domain in full, with the rest retrieved from reference TRBV18 and TRBJ2-7, is NAGVMQNPRHLVRRRGQEARLRCSPMKGHSHVYWYRQLPEEGLKFMVYLQKENIIDESGMPKERFSAEFPKEGPSILRIQQVVRGDSAAYFCASSQLPPTGGEYEQYFGPGTRLTVT.